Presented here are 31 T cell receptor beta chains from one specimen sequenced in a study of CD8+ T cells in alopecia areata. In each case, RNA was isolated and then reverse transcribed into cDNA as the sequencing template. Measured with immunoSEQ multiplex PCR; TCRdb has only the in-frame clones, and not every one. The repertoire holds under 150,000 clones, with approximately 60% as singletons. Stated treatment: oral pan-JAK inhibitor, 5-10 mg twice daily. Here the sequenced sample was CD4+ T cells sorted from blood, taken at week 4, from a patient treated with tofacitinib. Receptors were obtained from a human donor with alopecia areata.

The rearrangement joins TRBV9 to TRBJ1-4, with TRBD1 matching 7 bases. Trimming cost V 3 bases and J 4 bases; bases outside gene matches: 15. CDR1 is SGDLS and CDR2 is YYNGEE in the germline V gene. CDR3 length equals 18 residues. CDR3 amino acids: CASSDNRGGDKGNEKLFF. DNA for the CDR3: TGTGCCAGCAGCGACAACAGGGGAGGGGACAAAGGTAATGAAAAACTGTTTTTT.

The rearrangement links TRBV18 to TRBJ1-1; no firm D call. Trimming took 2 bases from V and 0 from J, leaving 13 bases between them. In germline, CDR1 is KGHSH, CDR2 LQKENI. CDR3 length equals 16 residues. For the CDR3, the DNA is TGTGCCAGCTCACCAACACGAGCAGGACTGAACACTGAAGCTTTCTTT. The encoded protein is CASSPTRAGLNTEAFF.

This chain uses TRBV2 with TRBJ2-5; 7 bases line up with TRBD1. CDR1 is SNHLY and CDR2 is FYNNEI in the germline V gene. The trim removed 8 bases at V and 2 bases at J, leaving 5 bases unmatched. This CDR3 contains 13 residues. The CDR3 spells CASDRTGQETQYF. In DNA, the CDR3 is TGTGCCAGCGATAGGACAGGTCAAGAGACCCAGTACTTC.

The CDR3 coding sequence is TGTGCCAGCAGTGAAGGGCAGTACAATGAGCAGTTCTTC. It encodes CASSEGQYNEQFF. The chain combines TRBV2 with TRBJ2-1; no clear D. CDR1 and CDR2 from the germline V gene are SNHLY and FYNNEI. Between the trimmed V and J ends, which lost 1 base and 4 bases, there was a span of 5 bases. This CDR3 has 13 amino acids. The complete variable domain, with remaining parts taken from reference TRBV2 and TRBJ2-1, reads EPEVTQTPSHQVTQMGQEVILRCVPISNHLYFYWYRQILGQKVEFLVSFYNNEISEKSEIFDDQFSVERPDGSNFTLKIRSTKLEDSAMYFCASSEGQYNEQFFGPGTRLTVL.

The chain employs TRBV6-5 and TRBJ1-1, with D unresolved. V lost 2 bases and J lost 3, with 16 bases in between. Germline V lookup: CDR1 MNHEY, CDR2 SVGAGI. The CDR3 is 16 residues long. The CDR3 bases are TGTGCCAGCAGTTACGGTAAAGGCCAGAGGGACACTGAAGCTTTCTTT. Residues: CASSYGKGQRDTEAFF.

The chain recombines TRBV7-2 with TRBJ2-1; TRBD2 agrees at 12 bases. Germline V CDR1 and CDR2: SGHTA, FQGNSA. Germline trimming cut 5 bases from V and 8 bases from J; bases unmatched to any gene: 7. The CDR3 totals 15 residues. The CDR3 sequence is CASSVQTSGSDEQFF. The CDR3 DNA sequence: TGTGCCAGCAGCGTGCAGACTAGCGGGAGTGATGAGCAGTTCTTC. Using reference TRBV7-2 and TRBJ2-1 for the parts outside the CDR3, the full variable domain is GAGVSQSPSNKVTEKGKDVELRCDPISGHTALYWYRQSLGQGLEFLIYFQGNSAPDKSGLPSDRFSAERTGGSVSTLTIQRTQQEDSAVYLCASSVQTSGSDEQFFGPGTRLTVL.

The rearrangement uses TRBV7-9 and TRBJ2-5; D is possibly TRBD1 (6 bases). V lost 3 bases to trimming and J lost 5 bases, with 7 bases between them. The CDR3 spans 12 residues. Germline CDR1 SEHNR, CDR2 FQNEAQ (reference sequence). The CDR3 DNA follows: TGTGCCAGCAGCTTGAGGGGGGAGACCCAGTACTTC. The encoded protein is CASSLRGETQYF.

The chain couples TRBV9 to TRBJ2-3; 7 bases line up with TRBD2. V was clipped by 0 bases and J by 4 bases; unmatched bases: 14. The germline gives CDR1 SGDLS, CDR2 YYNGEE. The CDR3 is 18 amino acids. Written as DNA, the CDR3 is TGTGCCAGCAGCGTAGGTCTTGGGGCGGGAGTTTTGTCAGATACGCAGTATTTT. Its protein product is CASSVGLGAGVLSDTQYF.

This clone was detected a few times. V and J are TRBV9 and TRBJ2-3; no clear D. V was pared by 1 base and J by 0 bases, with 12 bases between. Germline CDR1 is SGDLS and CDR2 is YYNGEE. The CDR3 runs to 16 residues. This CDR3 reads CASSVHIQTSTDTQYF. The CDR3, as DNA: TGTGCCAGCAGCGTACACATTCAGACGAGCACAGATACGCAGTATTTT.

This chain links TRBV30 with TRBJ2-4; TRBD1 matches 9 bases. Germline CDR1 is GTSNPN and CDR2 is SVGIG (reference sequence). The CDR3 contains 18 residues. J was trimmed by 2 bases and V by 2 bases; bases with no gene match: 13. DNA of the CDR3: TGTGCCTGGAGTCCCCCGGGACAGGGCCTTTTAACCAAAAACATTCAGTACTTC. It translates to CAWSPPGQGLLTKNIQYF.

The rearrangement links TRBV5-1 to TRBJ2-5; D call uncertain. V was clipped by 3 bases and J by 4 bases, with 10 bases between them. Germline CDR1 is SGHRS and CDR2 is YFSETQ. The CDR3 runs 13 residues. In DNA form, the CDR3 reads TGCGCCAGCAGCTGGGTGGTGGGAGAGACCCAGTACTTC. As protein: CASSWVVGETQYF.

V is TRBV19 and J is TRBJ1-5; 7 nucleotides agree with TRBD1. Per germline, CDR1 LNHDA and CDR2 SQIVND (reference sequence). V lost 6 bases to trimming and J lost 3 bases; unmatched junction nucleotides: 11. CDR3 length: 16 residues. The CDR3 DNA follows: TGTGCCAGTAGCTTCTCGGGACAGTCCCTCAATCAGCCCCAGCATTTT. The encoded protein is CASSFSGQSLNQPQHF.

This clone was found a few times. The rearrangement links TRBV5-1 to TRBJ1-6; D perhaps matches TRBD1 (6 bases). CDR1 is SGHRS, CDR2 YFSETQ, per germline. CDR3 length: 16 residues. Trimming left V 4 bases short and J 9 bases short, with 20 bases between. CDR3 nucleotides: TGCGCCAGCAGCCAGCGGGACACCCGAAGTGGTTCACCCCTCCACTTT. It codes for CASSQRDTRSGSPLHF.

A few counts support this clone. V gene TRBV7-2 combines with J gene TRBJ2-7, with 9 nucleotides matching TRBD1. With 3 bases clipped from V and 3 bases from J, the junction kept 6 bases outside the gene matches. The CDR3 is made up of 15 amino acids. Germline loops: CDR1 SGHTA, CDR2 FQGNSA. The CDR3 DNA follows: TGTGCCAGCAGCTTTTCCGGGACAGGGCTCTACGAGCAGTACTTC. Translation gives CASSFSGTGLYEQYF.

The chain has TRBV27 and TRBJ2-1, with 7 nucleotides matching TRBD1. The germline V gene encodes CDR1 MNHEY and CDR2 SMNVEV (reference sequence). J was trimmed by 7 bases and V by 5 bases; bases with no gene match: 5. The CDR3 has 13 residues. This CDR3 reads CASSRGQLNEQFF. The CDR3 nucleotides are TGTGCCAGCAGTAGGGGACAGTTAAATGAGCAGTTCTTC.

The CDR3 reads CASSYEDSPLHF. In nucleotides, the CDR3 is TGTGCCAGCAGTTACGAGGATTCACCCCTCCACTTT. The chain uses TRBV6-5 and TRBJ1-6; D is unclear. The ends were cut back, 2 bases at V and 8 bases at J, with 4 bases in the middle. The CDR3 is made up of 12 amino acids. Germline V gene lookup returns CDR1 MNHEY and CDR2 SVGAGI.

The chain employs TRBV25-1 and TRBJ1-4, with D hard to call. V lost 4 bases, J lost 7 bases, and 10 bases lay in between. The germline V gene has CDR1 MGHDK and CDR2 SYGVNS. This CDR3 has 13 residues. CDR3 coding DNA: TGTGCCAGCAGTGCTACGCCCCGTGAAAAACTGTTTTTT. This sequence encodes CASSATPREKLFF.

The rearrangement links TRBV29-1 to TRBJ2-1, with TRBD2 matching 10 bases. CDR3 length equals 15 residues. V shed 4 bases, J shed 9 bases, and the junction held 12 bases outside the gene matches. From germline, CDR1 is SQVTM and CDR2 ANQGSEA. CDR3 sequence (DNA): TGCAGCGTTGTCTTAAGCGGGAGGGCGTTTGGTGAGCAGTTCTTC. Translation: CSVVLSGRAFGEQFF.

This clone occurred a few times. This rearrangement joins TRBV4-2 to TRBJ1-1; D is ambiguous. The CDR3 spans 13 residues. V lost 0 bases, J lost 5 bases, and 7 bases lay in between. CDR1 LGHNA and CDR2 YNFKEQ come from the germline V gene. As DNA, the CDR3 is TGTGCCAGCAGCCAAGATCTGGGGACTGAAGCTTTCTTT. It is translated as CASSQDLGTEAFF.

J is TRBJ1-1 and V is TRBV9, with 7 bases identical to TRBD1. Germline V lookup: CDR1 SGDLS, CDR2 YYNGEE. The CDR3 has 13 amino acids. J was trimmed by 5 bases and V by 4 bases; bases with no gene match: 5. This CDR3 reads CASSRQGSTEAFF. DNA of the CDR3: TGTGCCAGCAGCAGACAGGGAAGTACTGAAGCTTTCTTT.

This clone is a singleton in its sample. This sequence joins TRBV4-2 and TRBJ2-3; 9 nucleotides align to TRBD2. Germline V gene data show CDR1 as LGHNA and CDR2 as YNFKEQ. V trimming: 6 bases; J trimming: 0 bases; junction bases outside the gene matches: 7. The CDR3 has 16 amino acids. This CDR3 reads CASSSWRGGSTDTQYF. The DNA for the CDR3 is TGTGCCAGCAGTTCTTGGCGGGGGGGAAGCACAGATACGCAGTATTTT.

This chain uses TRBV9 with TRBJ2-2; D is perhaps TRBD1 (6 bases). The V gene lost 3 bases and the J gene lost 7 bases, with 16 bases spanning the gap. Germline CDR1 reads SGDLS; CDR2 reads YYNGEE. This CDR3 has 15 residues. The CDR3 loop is CASSAGGGGVGELFF. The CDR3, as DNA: TGTGCCAGCAGCGCTGGGGGCGGTGGCGTCGGGGAGCTGTTTTTT.

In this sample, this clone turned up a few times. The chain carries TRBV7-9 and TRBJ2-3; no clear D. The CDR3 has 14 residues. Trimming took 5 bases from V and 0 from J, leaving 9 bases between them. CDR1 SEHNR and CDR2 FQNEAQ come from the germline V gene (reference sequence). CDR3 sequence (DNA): TGTGCCAGCAGCGCCCCTTCTAGCACAGATACGCAGTATTTT. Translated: CASSAPSSTDTQYF.

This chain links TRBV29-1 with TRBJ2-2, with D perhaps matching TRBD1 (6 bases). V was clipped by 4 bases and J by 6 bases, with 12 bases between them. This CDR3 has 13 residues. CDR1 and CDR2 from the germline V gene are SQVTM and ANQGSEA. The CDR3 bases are TGCAGCGTTGTACAGGGAATCGCCGGGGAGCTGTTTTTT. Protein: CSVVQGIAGELFF.

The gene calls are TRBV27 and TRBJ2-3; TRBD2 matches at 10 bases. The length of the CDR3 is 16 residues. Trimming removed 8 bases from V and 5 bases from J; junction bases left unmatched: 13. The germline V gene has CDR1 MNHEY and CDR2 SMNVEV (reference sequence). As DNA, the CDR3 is TGTGCCAGCTACTCCACTAGAGCGGGAGGGGGAGATACGCAGTATTTT. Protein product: CASYSTRAGGGDTQYF.

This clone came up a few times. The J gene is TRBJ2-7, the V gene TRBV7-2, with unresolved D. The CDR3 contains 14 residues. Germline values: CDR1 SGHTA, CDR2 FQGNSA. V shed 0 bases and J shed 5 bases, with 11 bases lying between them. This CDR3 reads CASSLAKGPHEQYF. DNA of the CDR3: TGTGCCAGCAGCTTAGCGAAAGGGCCCCACGAGCAGTACTTC.

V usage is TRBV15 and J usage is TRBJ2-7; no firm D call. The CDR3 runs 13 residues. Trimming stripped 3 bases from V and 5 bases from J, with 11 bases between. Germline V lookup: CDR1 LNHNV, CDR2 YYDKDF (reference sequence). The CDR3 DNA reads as TGTGCCACCAGCAGTAGAAAGGCCCACGAGCAGTACTTC. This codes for CATSSRKAHEQYF.

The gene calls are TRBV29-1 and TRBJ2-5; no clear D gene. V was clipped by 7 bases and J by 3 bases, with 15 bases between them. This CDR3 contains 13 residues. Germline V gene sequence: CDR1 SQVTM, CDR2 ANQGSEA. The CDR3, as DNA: TGCAGCGCCCTACACAAGAACAAAGAGACCCAGTACTTC. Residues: CSALHKNKETQYF.

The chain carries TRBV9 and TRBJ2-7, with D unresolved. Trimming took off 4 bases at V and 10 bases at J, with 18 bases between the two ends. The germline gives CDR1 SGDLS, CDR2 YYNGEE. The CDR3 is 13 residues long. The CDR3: CASSPLVFRCQYF. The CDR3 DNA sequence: TGTGCCAGCAGCCCCCTAGTCTTCCGGTGCCAGTACTTC.

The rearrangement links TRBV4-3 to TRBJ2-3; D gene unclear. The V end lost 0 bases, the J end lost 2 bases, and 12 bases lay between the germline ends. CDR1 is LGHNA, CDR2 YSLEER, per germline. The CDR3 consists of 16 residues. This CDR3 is CASSQEGPSHTDTQYF. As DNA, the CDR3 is TGCGCCAGCAGCCAAGAGGGCCCTTCCCACACAGATACGCAGTATTTT.

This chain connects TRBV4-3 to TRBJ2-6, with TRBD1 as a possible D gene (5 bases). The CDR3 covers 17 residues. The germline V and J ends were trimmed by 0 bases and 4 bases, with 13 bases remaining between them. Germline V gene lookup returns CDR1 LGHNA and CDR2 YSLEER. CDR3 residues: CASSQDNQGSGANVLTF. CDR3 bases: TGCGCCAGCAGCCAAGATAATCAGGGCTCGGGGGCCAACGTCCTGACTTTC.